These 30 T cell receptor beta chains share one sample of origin, sequenced in a study of T-cell reconstitution after alpha-beta-depleted transplantation in children. Preparation of the TCRbeta library involved a method that used unique molecular identifiers. In TCRdb, the PCR reads were re-called with MiXCR into one record per CDR3 protein. The table shows a few hundred thousand distinct CDR3 sequences, with 20% to 30% occurring only once. The sample here was PBMCs, taken before TCRalphabeta/CD19-depleted stem cell transplant. These receptors were collected from a boy less than two years old with Wiskott-Aldrich syndrome, due to receive a stem cell transplant.

This chain links TRBV12-3 or TRBV12-4 with TRBJ2-2, with 9 bases identical to TRBD1. The CDR3 totals 15 residues. V lost 3 bases to trimming and J lost 6 bases; unmatched junction nucleotides: 5. The CDR3 DNA follows: TGTGCCAGCAGTTTGGGACAGGGTGGCCCCGGGGAGCTGTTTTTT. Protein: CASSLGQGGPGELFF.

The V call is TRBV24-1, the J call TRBJ1-5; no definite D call. The CDR3 totals 13 residues. Germline CDR1 and CDR2: KGHDR and SFDVKD. Trimming removed 5 bases at V and 1 base at J, with 5 bases between. CDR3 DNA sequence: TGTGCCACCAGTGGCACGAGCAATCAGCCCCAGCATTTT. This encodes CATSGTSNQPQHF.

This rearrangement joins TRBV14 to TRBJ1-2; D is undetermined. The germline V gene has CDR1 SGHDN and CDR2 FVKESK. This CDR3 has 13 amino acids. Trimming stripped 2 bases from V and 4 bases from J, with 8 bases between. As DNA, the CDR3 is TGTGCCAGCAGCCAACTTAAGGGCTATGGCTACACCTTC. As protein: CASSQLKGYGYTF.

The V gene is TRBV20-1, the J gene TRBJ2-3, with TRBD2 identical over 8 bases. The germline V gene has CDR1 DFQATT and CDR2 SNEGSKA (reference sequence). The CDR3 runs to 14 residues. After removal of 6 bases from V and 5 bases from J, the junction contained 10 bases not matched to a gene. As DNA, the CDR3 is TGCAGTGCCAGTAGAGCGGGAGCTATAGATACGCAGTATTTT. Translating gives CSASRAGAIDTQYF.

This clonotype came up a few times. V and J are TRBV18 and TRBJ2-7; unclear D gene. The CDR3 is made up of 14 amino acids. Trimming took 2 bases from V and 9 from J, leaving 17 bases between them. Germline lookup yields CDR1 KGHSH and CDR2 LQKENI. The CDR3 here is CASSPNIEASRQYF. The CDR3 DNA reads as TGTGCCAGCTCACCAAACATCGAGGCGTCACGGCAGTACTTC.

This clonotype was recorded a few times. This chain links TRBV4-2 with TRBJ2-7, with 10 bases that match TRBD2. Germline-derived CDR1 and CDR2 are LGHNA and YNFKEQ. V was pared by 4 bases and J by 5 bases, with 5 bases of the junction left unmatched. The CDR3 is 14 amino acids. The CDR3 DNA reads TGTGCCAGCAGCCCTCTAGCGGGAGTAAACGAGCAGTACTTC. Protein product: CASSPLAGVNEQYF.

This clonotype was found once. The chain has TRBV5-1 and TRBJ2-1, with 8 bases that match TRBD2. Germline values: CDR1 SGHRS, CDR2 YFSETQ. Trimming removed 5 bases from V and 6 bases from J; junction bases left unmatched: 10. This CDR3 has 15 residues. CDR3 DNA: TGCGCCAGCAGGGAGGGTAGCGGGATCGCCAATGAGCAGTTCTTC. Protein sequence: CASREGSGIANEQFF.

This CDR3 is CASSVYRDNEQFF. As DNA, the CDR3 is TGTGCCAGCAGTGTATACAGGGACAATGAGCAGTTCTTC. The chain links TRBV6-1 to TRBJ2-1, with D perhaps TRBD1 (6 bases). CDR3 length equals 13 residues. The V and J ends lost 4 bases and 5 bases respectively, with 9 bases between them. Germline V gene data show CDR1 as MNHNS and CDR2 as SASEGT.

The chain has TRBV20-1 and TRBJ2-3, with D perhaps TRBD2 (6 bases). Germline assignment: CDR1 DFQATT and CDR2 SNEGSKA (reference sequence). This CDR3 contains 13 residues. Trimming left V 1 base short and J 9 bases short, with 14 bases between. This CDR3 is CSARGQEGVTQYF. Written as DNA, the CDR3 is TGCAGTGCTAGAGGGCAGGAGGGAGTCACGCAGTATTTT.

This clonotype was seen only a few times. This rearrangement joins TRBV3-1 to TRBJ2-5; the match to TRBD2 covers 9 bases. CDR1 is LGHDT and CDR2 is YNNKEL in the germline V gene (reference sequence). The ends lost 0 bases at V and 2 bases at J; junction bases unmatched: 7. The CDR3 is 17 amino acids. CDR3 nucleotides: TGTGCCAGCAGCCAAGACCCGACTAGCGGTACTCAAGAGACCCAGTACTTC. Protein product: CASSQDPTSGTQETQYF.

The rearrangement links TRBV28 to TRBJ1-2; TRBD1 matches 7 bases. V dropped 10 bases and J dropped 5; count of bases not matched to a gene: 7. Germline CDR1 MDHEN, CDR2 SYDVKM. The CDR3 is 12 amino acids. Here the CDR3 reads CATLPGQYGYTF. In nucleotides, the CDR3 is TGTGCCACCTTACCGGGACAGTATGGCTACACCTTC.

This rearrangement joins TRBV20-1 to TRBJ1-4, with TRBD1 identical over 7 bases. The CDR3 is made up of 14 amino acids. The trim removed 4 bases at V and 3 bases at J, leaving 5 bases unmatched. The germline CDR1 and CDR2 sequences are DFQATT and SNEGSKA (reference sequence). CDR3 sequence: CSAKQGLPNEKLFF. The CDR3 DNA sequence: TGCAGTGCTAAACAGGGGTTACCTAATGAAAAACTGTTTTTT.

This rearrangement joins TRBV9 to TRBJ2-7; 8 positions agree with TRBD2. Germline V gives CDR1 SGDLS, CDR2 YYNGEE. V gave up 0 bases and J gave up 3 bases; unmatched junction bases: 5. The CDR3 is 15 amino acids. The CDR3 protein is CASSVDGGGNYEQYF. For the CDR3, the DNA is TGTGCCAGCAGCGTAGACGGCGGGGGGAACTACGAGCAGTACTTC. The variable domain in full, completed from reference TRBV9 and TRBJ2-7, reads DSGVTQTPKHLITATGQRVTLRCSPRSGDLSVYWYQQSLDQGLQFLIQYYNGEERAKGNILERFSAQQFPDLHSELNLSSLELGDSALYFCASSVDGGGNYEQYFGPGTRLTVT.

This clonotype was counted a few times. The chain couples TRBV5-5 to TRBJ2-1; the D gene is possibly TRBD2 (6 bases). V shed 0 bases and J shed 2 bases, with 12 bases lying between them. The CDR3 totals 16 residues. In germline, CDR1 is SGHKS, CDR2 YYEKEE (reference sequence). In nucleotides, the CDR3 is TGTGCCAGCAGCTTGGTGGGGAGGCGGACCTACAATGAGCAGTTCTTC. Its protein product is CASSLVGRRTYNEQFF.

This clonotype occurred once. V is TRBV4-1 and J is TRBJ2-1, with D possibly TRBD1 on 5 matching bases. This CDR3 is 15 amino acids long. CDR1 and CDR2 (germline): MGHRA, YSYEKL. Trimming shortened V by 4 bases and J by 3 bases, and 13 bases separated the two germline ends. The DNA of the CDR3 is TGCGCCAGCAGCCCAGACAGTCCCTACTACAATGAGCAGTTCTTC. It encodes CASSPDSPYYNEQFF.

This clonotype was seen more than once but under ten times. The CDR3 sequence is CASSPSEASGRLATNEKLFF. CDR3 DNA: TGTGCCAGCAGTCCGAGTGAGGCCTCCGGACGCCTTGCAACTAATGAAAAACTGTTTTTT. This chain uses TRBV12-3 or TRBV12-4 with TRBJ1-4; D is uncertain. This CDR3 is 20 amino acids long. Trimming shortened V by 5 bases and J by 0 bases, and 25 bases separated the two germline ends.

The chain combines TRBV7-9 with TRBJ2-1; 8 bases agree with TRBD2. The CDR3 runs to 15 residues. With V trimmed by 3 bases and J by 3 bases, 4 bases remained unmatched. In germline, CDR1 is SEHNR, CDR2 FQNEAQ (reference sequence). CDR3 protein: CASSFPGRGYNEQFF. CDR3 DNA: TGTGCCAGCAGCTTCCCCGGGAGGGGCTACAATGAGCAGTTCTTC.

In this sample, this clonotype turned up once. The V gene is TRBV5-1, the J gene TRBJ2-1; 12 nucleotides match TRBD2. The germline V gene has CDR1 SGHRS and CDR2 YFSETQ. This CDR3 comprises 16 residues. Losses at the gene ends were 4 bases for V and 7 bases for J; bases not matched to a gene: 9. The DNA of the CDR3 is TGCGCCAGCAGCCCGGGGCTAGCGGGAGGGAGTAATGAGCAGTTCTTC. Translation: CASSPGLAGGSNEQFF.

The rearrangement links TRBV20-1 to TRBJ2-5, with 13 bases lining up with TRBD2. Germline V gene sequence: CDR1 DFQATT, CDR2 SNEGSKA (reference sequence). The CDR3 runs 16 residues. Trimming cost V 4 bases and J 4 bases; bases outside gene matches: 9. CDR3 DNA sequence: TGCAGTGCTATATTTACTAGCGGGAGGGCCCGAGAGACCCAGTACTTC. Protein product: CSAIFTSGRARETQYF.

V and J are TRBV3-1 and TRBJ1-5; TRBD1 might be the D (5 bases). The CDR3 is 15 residues long. With 1 base removed from V and 5 bases from J, the gap between germline ends came to 12 bases. Germline loops: CDR1 LGHDT, CDR2 YNNKEL (reference sequence). The chain's CDR3 is CASSQGFGADQPQHF. In nucleotides, the CDR3 is TGTGCCAGCAGCCAAGGCTTTGGGGCAGATCAGCCCCAGCATTTT.

The rearrangement uses TRBV11-2 and TRBJ1-4; 8 nucleotides agree with TRBD1. V gave up 4 bases and J gave up 8 bases; unmatched junction bases: 6. CDR3 length equals 14 residues. The germline CDR1 and CDR2 sequences are SGHAT and FQNNGV. CDR3 protein: CASSSGQAGEKLFF. The CDR3 bases are TGTGCCAGCAGCTCGGGACAGGCCGGGGAAAAACTGTTTTTT.

This clonotype occurred a few times. V and J are TRBV7-9 and TRBJ1-1, with a tentative D call TRBD1 (5 bases). This CDR3 is built from 14 residues. Per germline, CDR1 SEHNR and CDR2 FQNEAQ (reference sequence). Trimming took off 3 bases at V and 4 bases at J, with 12 bases between the two ends. The chain's CDR3 is CASSFGTLGTEAFF. The CDR3 bases are TGTGCCAGCAGCTTCGGGACTCTGGGCACTGAAGCTTTCTTT.

This chain links TRBV20-1 with TRBJ2-5, with TRBD2 identical over 10 bases. This CDR3 contains 14 residues. With V trimmed by 6 bases and J by 4 bases, 8 bases remained unmatched. The germline CDR1 and CDR2 sequences are DFQATT and SNEGSKA (reference sequence). Here the CDR3 DNA reads TGCAGTGCGAACAGCGGGAGGGCCTCAGAGACCCAGTACTTC. Encoded protein: CSANSGRASETQYF.

This clonotype showed up just a few times. The J gene is TRBJ2-7, the V gene TRBV5-1; tentatively, D is TRBD1 (6 bases). Germline CDR1 is SGHRS and CDR2 is YFSETQ. Between the trimmed V and J ends, which lost 3 bases and 0 bases, there was a span of 13 bases. The CDR3 is 15 residues long. This CDR3 is CASSSEPDSSYEQYF. The CDR3, as DNA: TGCGCCAGCAGCTCCGAACCGGACAGCTCCTACGAGCAGTACTTC. Complete variable domain (other parts from reference TRBV5-1 and TRBJ2-7): KAGVTQTPRYLIKTRGQQVTLSCSPISGHRSVSWYQQTPGQGLQFLFEYFSETQRNKGNFPGRFSGRQFSNSRSEMNVSTLELGDSALYLCASSSEPDSSYEQYFGPGTRLTVT.

The sample holds a few counts of this clonotype. V usage is TRBV5-6 and J usage is TRBJ1-1; D gene unclear. Looked up from germline, CDR1 is SGHDT and CDR2 is YYEEEE. The CDR3 extends over 15 amino acids. V shed 0 bases and J shed 1 base, with 10 bases lying between them. CDR3 amino acids: CASSLVRLANTEAFF. In DNA form, the CDR3 reads TGTGCCAGCAGCTTGGTCCGGTTGGCGAACACTGAAGCTTTCTTT.

The chain links TRBV5-6 to TRBJ2-7; no clear D gene. From germline, CDR1 is SGHDT and CDR2 YYEEEE. V gave up 0 bases and J gave up 5 bases, with 12 bases separating them. This CDR3 has 14 residues. CDR3 region: CASSLGRVENEQYF. For the CDR3, the DNA is TGTGCCAGCAGCTTGGGTAGGGTTGAAAACGAGCAGTACTTC.

In this sample, this clonotype turned up many times. This chain uses TRBV20-1 with TRBJ2-1, with D unclear. The germline V gene encodes CDR1 DFQATT and CDR2 SNEGSKA (reference sequence). There are 11 residues in the CDR3. The V end lost 6 bases, the J end lost 3 bases, and 6 bases lay between the germline ends. CDR3 sequence reads: CSARRYNEQFF. The CDR3 coding sequence is TGCAGTGCGAGGCGCTACAATGAGCAGTTCTTC.

This clonotype was observed a handful of times. The rearrangement links TRBV20-1 to TRBJ2-3; D might be TRBD2 (6 bases). The CDR3 covers 16 residues. V was clipped by 3 bases and J by 2 bases, with 18 bases between them. Germline V gives CDR1 DFQATT, CDR2 SNEGSKA (reference sequence). The CDR3 protein is CSASTPLAEPTDTQYF. The CDR3 DNA reads as TGCAGTGCTAGCACCCCCTTAGCGGAGCCCACAGATACGCAGTATTTT.

For this clonotype: One end of the junction fails to match germline, which may point to a read error. The chain has TRBV20-1 and TRBJ1-2; D possibly corresponds to TRBD1 (5 bases). Germline V gene lookup returns CDR1 DFQATT and CDR2 SNEGSKA (reference sequence). The CDR3 contains 13 residues. CDR3 sequence: CCARDRGNYGYTF. For the CDR3, the DNA is TGCTGTGCTAGAGATCGGGGGAACTATGGCTACACCTTC.

There are a few counts of this clonotype. The chain joins TRBV5-1 to TRBJ1-4, with TRBD1 matching over 7 bases. CDR3 length: 15 amino acids. With 4 bases clipped from V and 6 bases from J, the junction kept 9 bases outside the gene matches. Germline CDR1 SGHRS, CDR2 YFSETQ. Here the CDR3 reads CASSDTGEEDEKLFF. The CDR3 nucleotides read TGCGCCAGCAGCGATACAGGGGAGGAAGATGAAAAACTGTTTTTT. The full variable domain, completed using reference TRBV5-1 and TRBJ1-4, is KAGVTQTPRYLIKTRGQQVTLSCSPISGHRSVSWYQQTPGQGLQFLFEYFSETQRNKGNFPGRFSGRQFSNSRSEMNVSTLELGDSALYLCASSDTGEEDEKLFFGSGTQLSVL.